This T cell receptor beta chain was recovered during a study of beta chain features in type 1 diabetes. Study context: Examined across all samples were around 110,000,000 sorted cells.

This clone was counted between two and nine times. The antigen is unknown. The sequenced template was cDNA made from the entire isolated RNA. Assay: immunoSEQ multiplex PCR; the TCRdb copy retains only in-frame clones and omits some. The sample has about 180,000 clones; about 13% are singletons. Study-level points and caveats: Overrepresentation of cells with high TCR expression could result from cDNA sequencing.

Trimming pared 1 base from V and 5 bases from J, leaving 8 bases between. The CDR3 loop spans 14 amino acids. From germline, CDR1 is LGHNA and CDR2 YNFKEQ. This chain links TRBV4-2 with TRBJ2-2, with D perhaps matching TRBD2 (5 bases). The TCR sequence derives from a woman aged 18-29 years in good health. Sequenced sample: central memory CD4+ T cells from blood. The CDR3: CASSQARGTGELFF. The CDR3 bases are TGTGCCAGCAGCCAAGCCCGGGGTACCGGGGAGCTGTTTTTT.